The 23 T cell receptor beta chains in this list originate from one sample, sequenced in a study of cytomegalovirus exposure and HLA in healthy donors. 60 Vbeta and 13 Jbeta primers were used in PCR. Clones were sequenced by immunoSEQ multiplex PCR, and TCRdb holds only the in-frame ones, with some missing. The sample includes some 190,000 clones, more than 75% of them seen just once. The material sequenced was PBMCs. Every receptor here comes from a woman younger than 45 in good health and CMV-seropositive.

The rearrangement uses TRBV27 and TRBJ2-1; the match to TRBD1 covers 9 bases. The V gene end was trimmed by 6 bases and the J gene end by 8 bases; junction bases not matched to a gene: 5. Germline CDR1 is MNHEY and CDR2 is SMNVEV (reference sequence). The CDR3 is made up of 13 amino acids. CDR3 protein: CASSRDRAHEQFF. CDR3 in DNA: TGTGCCAGCAGCCGGGACAGGGCCCATGAGCAGTTCTTC.

This chain joins TRBV11-3 and TRBJ1-1; D may be TRBD1 (5 bases). V was pared by 4 bases and J by 3 bases, with 12 bases between. This CDR3 is built from 14 residues. Germline V gene sequence: CDR1 SGHNT, CDR2 YENEEA. CDR3 amino acids: CASSSGGFYTEAFF. In DNA, the CDR3 is TGTGCCAGCAGCTCGGGGGGATTCTACACTGAAGCTTTCTTT. The complete variable domain, with remaining parts taken from reference TRBV11-3 and TRBJ1-1, reads EAGVVQSPRYKIIEKKQPVAFWCNPISGHNTLYWYLQNLGQGPELLIRYENEEAVDDSQLPKDRFSAERLKGVDSTLKIQPAELGDSAVYLCASSSGGFYTEAFFGQGTRLTVV.

As regards this clone: This sample includes further DNA sequences coding for the same CDR3. The V call is TRBV7-2, the J call TRBJ2-3, with D possibly matching TRBD1 (5 bases). The CDR3 is 14 amino acids. The V end lost 2 bases, the J end lost 3 bases, and 9 bases lay between the germline ends. The germline V gene has CDR1 SGHTA and CDR2 FQGNSA. CDR3 nucleotide sequence: TGTGCCAGCAGCTTATTAGCAGGGACAGATACGCAGTATTTT. Encoded protein: CASSLLAGTDTQYF.

The CDR3 bases are TGCGCCAGCAGCCTACGGACGGGGTTCACCGGGGAGCTGTTTTTT. Its translation: CASSLRTGFTGELFF. This chain links TRBV4-1 with TRBJ2-2, with a weak D call TRBD2 (5 bases). V was shortened by 4 bases and J by 4 bases, with 13 bases between the two germline ends. Per germline, CDR1 MGHRA and CDR2 YSYEKL. CDR3 length: 15 residues.

The rearrangement joins TRBV19 to TRBJ2-2, with 9 bases identical to TRBD1. V was clipped by 4 bases and J by 6 bases; unmatched bases: 3. CDR1 is LNHDA, CDR2 SQIVND, per germline (reference sequence). The CDR3 loop spans 14 amino acids. The CDR3 nucleotides are TGTGCCAGTAGTAGGACAGGGGAATCCGGGGAGCTGTTTTTT. Protein product: CASSRTGESGELFF.

This chain links TRBV7-9 with TRBJ1-4; D not certain. This CDR3 has 14 amino acids. The germline V and J ends were trimmed by 5 bases and 7 bases, with 14 bases remaining between them. Germline V gives CDR1 SEHNR, CDR2 FQNEAQ (reference sequence). CDR3 loop: CASSPTGLGEKLFF. The DNA for the CDR3 is TGTGCCAGCAGCCCTACGGGGTTGGGTGAAAAACTGTTTTTT.

V is TRBV25-1 and J is TRBJ2-3; 14 nucleotides line up with TRBD2. The CDR3 extends over 15 amino acids. From germline, CDR1 is MGHDK and CDR2 SYGVNS. The junction had 6 bases not matched to a gene; V was cut back by 6 bases and J by 7 bases. The CDR3: CASSDRLAGGNTQYF. In nucleotides, the CDR3 is TGTGCCAGCAGCGATCGACTAGCGGGGGGGAATACGCAGTATTTT.

This clone came up once. The rearrangement joins TRBV28 to TRBJ1-3; TRBD1 matches at 8 bases. J gave up 8 bases and V 7 bases, and 7 bases lay outside the gene matches. The CDR3 sequence is 13 residues long. CDR1 and CDR2 (germline): MDHEN, SYDVKM. The CDR3 sequence is CASIKQGQDTIYF. In DNA form, the CDR3 reads TGTGCCAGCATCAAACAGGGACAGGACACCATATATTTT. The entire variable domain, with the rest obtained from reference TRBV28 and TRBJ1-3, is as follows: DVKVTQSSRYLVKRTGEKVFLECVQDMDHENMFWYRQDPGLGLRLIYFSYDVKMKEKGDIPEGYSVSREKKERFSLILESASTNQTSMYLCASIKQGQDTIYFGEGSWLTVV.

This sequence joins TRBV7-2 and TRBJ2-5, with 7 bases fitting TRBD1. Germline values: CDR1 SGHTA, CDR2 FQGNSA. CDR3 length: 15 residues. V was clipped by 5 bases and J by 3 bases; unmatched bases: 9. In nucleotides, the CDR3 is TGTGCCAGCAGCACTTCCGGGACAGTCGAAGAGACCCAGTACTTC. Its protein product is CASSTSGTVEETQYF.

This chain links TRBV11-3 with TRBJ1-1; TRBD1 aligns across 11 bases. V dropped 5 bases and J dropped 5; count of bases not matched to a gene: 7. Germline loops: CDR1 SGHNT, CDR2 YENEEA. The CDR3 runs to 15 residues. The CDR3 nucleotides are TGTGCCAGCAGCCTTGCCGGGACAGGGGGAACTGAAGCTTTCTTT. Amino acids: CASSLAGTGGTEAFF.

This chain uses TRBV7-2 with TRBJ2-5; D is perhaps TRBD2 (7 bases). The V end was cut by 8 bases, the J end by 4 bases, with 23 bases between. Germline V CDR1 and CDR2: SGHTA, FQGNSA. The CDR3 runs 16 residues. The CDR3 coding sequence is TGTGCCAGCGGGGAGGGGGGGTCCGTAAGGCGAGAGACCCAGTACTTC. Translation gives CASGEGGSVRRETQYF.

The V call is TRBV27, the J call TRBJ2-1, with 9 bases identical to TRBD2. The CDR3 sequence is 15 residues long. The J segment lost 8 bases and the V segment lost 6 bases, leaving 11 bases of the junction unmatched. CDR1 and CDR2 from the germline V gene are MNHEY and SMNVEV (reference sequence). CDR3 region: CASSPQAGGRDEQFF. Here the CDR3 DNA reads TGTGCCAGCAGCCCTCAAGCGGGGGGCAGGGATGAGCAGTTCTTC.

The chain carries TRBV21-1 and TRBJ1-4. TRBV21-1 corresponds to a pseudogene. This CDR3 is built from 14 residues. This chain's CDR3 is CASSVWRANEKLFF. Here the CDR3 DNA reads TGTGCCAGCAGCGTGTGGCGGGCTAATGAAAAACTGTTTTTT.

The chain combines TRBV19 with TRBJ2-1; a weak D match, TRBD1 (6 bases). Trimming cost V 5 bases and J 9 bases, with 17 bases left between them. The CDR3 loop spans 14 amino acids. Germline V gene lookup returns CDR1 LNHDA and CDR2 SQIVND (reference sequence). The CDR3 DNA follows: TGTGCCAGTAGTCTCAGACTACAGGGCTCTGAGCAGTTCTTC. Translating it yields CASSLRLQGSEQFF.

V gene TRBV10-1 combines with J gene TRBJ2-1; 16 bases agree with TRBD2. This CDR3 comprises 18 residues. The germline V gene has CDR1 WNHNN and CDR2 SYGVQD (reference sequence). V dropped 3 bases and J dropped 3; count of bases not matched to a gene: 5. The CDR3 bases are TGCGCCAGCAGTGAAGGGACTAGCGGGGGGGCCGTCTACAATGAGCAGTTCTTC. Translated, it gives CASSEGTSGGAVYNEQFF.

This chain joins TRBV5-1 and TRBJ1-3, with a tentative D call TRBD1 (6 bases). V lost 0 bases and J 1 base, leaving 14 bases between the germline ends. Germline CDR1 SGHRS, CDR2 YFSETQ. The CDR3 has 17 amino acids. The CDR3 here is CASSLGQVVGSGNTIYF. The CDR3 DNA follows: TGCGCCAGCAGCTTGGGACAGGTTGTTGGGTCTGGAAACACCATATATTTT.

V gene TRBV6-1 combines with J gene TRBJ2-7; tentatively, D is TRBD1 (6 bases). The CDR3 has 13 residues. CDR1 is MNHNS and CDR2 is SASEGT in the germline V gene. V was cut by 6 bases and J by 3 bases, with 12 bases left in between. The CDR3 nucleotides read TGTGCCAGCAGGGACAGAGCAATCTACGAGCAGTACTTC. This sequence encodes CASRDRAIYEQYF.

This rearrangement joins TRBV2 to TRBJ2-5; 10 positions match TRBD1. Germline trimming cut 9 bases from V and 4 bases from J; bases unmatched to any gene: 5. The CDR3 spans 13 residues. In germline, CDR1 is SNHLY, CDR2 FYNNEI. The DNA of the CDR3 is TGTGCCAGTCGACAGGGGGCAGGAGAGACCCAGTACTTC. Translation gives CASRQGAGETQYF.

This chain joins TRBV10-3 and TRBJ1-2; 7 positions agree with TRBD1. In germline, CDR1 is ENHRY, CDR2 SYGVKD. The CDR3 extends over 14 amino acids. Germline trimming cut 5 bases from V and 5 bases from J; bases unmatched to any gene: 8. In nucleotides, the CDR3 is TGTGCCATCAGTACCGGACAGGCGCCGTATGGCTACACCTTC. It encodes CAISTGQAPYGYTF.

V gene TRBV5-1 combines with J gene TRBJ2-7, with 11 nucleotides matching TRBD2. In germline, CDR1 is SGHRS, CDR2 YFSETQ. V lost 1 base, J lost 0 bases, and 0 bases stayed unmatched. The CDR3 is 15 amino acids. The chain's CDR3 is CASSLTSGSSYEQYF. Written as DNA, the CDR3 is TGCGCCAGCAGCTTGACTAGCGGGAGCTCCTACGAGCAGTACTTC.

This clone was detected only a few times. The chain combines TRBV6-5 with TRBJ1-2; D is unresolved. The CDR3 is 11 amino acids. Looked up from germline, CDR1 is MNHEY and CDR2 is SVGAGI. With 6 bases removed from V and 7 bases from J, the gap between germline ends came to 9 bases. The CDR3 DNA sequence: TGTGCCAGCAGAAGAGGTTTTGGCTACACCTTC. This encodes CASRRGFGYTF.

The chain combines TRBV5-8 with TRBJ2-1; the match to TRBD2 covers 10 bases. Germline V gives CDR1 SGHTS, CDR2 YDEGEE. The CDR3 is made up of 18 amino acids. With V trimmed by 6 bases and J by 8 bases, 20 bases remained unmatched. CDR3 residues: CASILLFGAGGLADEQFF. The CDR3 DNA is TGTGCCAGCATCCTATTGTTCGGAGCAGGCGGACTAGCGGATGAGCAGTTCTTC.

The chain combines TRBV27 with TRBJ1-5; 7 nucleotides agree with TRBD1. This CDR3 is 15 amino acids long. Germline assignment: CDR1 MNHEY and CDR2 SMNVEV (reference sequence). The V and J ends lost 2 bases and 4 bases, in that order; junction bases with no gene match: 5. The CDR3: CASSLGGQVNQPQHF. The CDR3 nucleotides are TGTGCCAGCAGTTTAGGTGGACAGGTGAATCAGCCCCAGCATTTT.